Detailed here is one TCR beta chain. This entry is derived from a study of control samples from healthy donors and cancer patients. Profiling relied on immunoSEQ multiplex PCR, and the TCRdb table lists in-frame clones only, not all of them. The data show 71,000 or so clones, roughly 86% seen once. This CDR3 spans 14 amino acids. Germline CDR1 is SGHVS and CDR2 is FQNEAQ. V lost 3 bases and J 5 bases, leaving 11 bases between the germline ends. The sequence was collected from a man between 60 and 75 years old with lung cancer. The rearrangement joins TRBV7-8 to TRBJ1-5; a possible D gene is TRBD1 (6 bases). The specimen was PBMCs. CDR3 amino acids: CASSFFQGYQPQHF. CDR3 DNA sequence: TGTGCCAGCAGCTTCTTTCAGGGGTATCAGCCCCAGCATTTT.